These 18 T cell receptor beta chains originate from one sample sequenced in a study of shared clonotypes between healthy human individuals. Sequenced by immunoSEQ multiplex PCR; TCRdb stores in-frame clones only, minus some. The data hold around 620,000 clones, with 85% to 95% observed a single time. Naive CD8 cells, CD45RO-negative and positively selected for CCR7, excluded terminally differentiated effector memory CD45RA+ cells. Sequenced material: naive CD8+ T cells sorted from blood. The receptors shown here come from a woman in her 30s in good health.

The rearrangement links TRBV6-1 to TRBJ1-3; TRBD1 matches at 12 bases. The trim removed 2 bases at V and 3 bases at J, leaving 8 bases unmatched. Germline V gene data show CDR1 as MNHNS and CDR2 as SASEGT. The CDR3 sequence is 18 residues long. The CDR3 loop reads CASSEPHWDRGLGNTIYF. CDR3 in DNA: TGTGCCAGCAGTGAACCACACTGGGACAGGGGGCTTGGAAACACCATATATTTT.

The rearrangement joins TRBV28 to TRBJ1-4; D is ambiguous. This CDR3 contains 13 residues. Germline V CDR1 and CDR2: MDHEN, SYDVKM. V lost 6 bases to trimming and J lost 5 bases, with 10 bases between them. The CDR3 region is CASSLGENEKLFF. The DNA for the CDR3 is TGTGCCAGCAGCCTCGGGGAGAATGAAAAACTGTTTTTT.

The V call is TRBV4-2, the J call TRBJ2-7; TRBD2 might be the D (6 bases). The CDR3 is made up of 17 amino acids. CDR1 and CDR2 from the germline V gene are LGHNA and YNFKEQ. With 0 bases removed from V and 3 bases from J, the gap between germline ends came to 18 bases. The DNA of the CDR3 is TGTGCCAGCAGCCAAGACGAGGGTATTGCGGGACTCTACGAGCAGTACTTC. Its protein is CASSQDEGIAGLYEQYF.

This clone was recorded a few times. This chain connects TRBV9 to TRBJ2-7, with 8 bases aligning to TRBD2. Germline CDR1 reads SGDLS; CDR2 reads YYNGEE. V shed 4 bases and J 5 bases; nucleotides not matched to a gene: 5. The CDR3 has 13 amino acids. The CDR3 protein is CASSLGLGDEQYF. For the CDR3, the DNA is TGTGCCAGCAGCTTGGGACTAGGCGACGAGCAGTACTTC.

This chain connects TRBV13 to TRBJ2-1; TRBD1 aligns across 7 bases. Germline-derived CDR1 and CDR2 are PRHDT and FYEKMQ (reference sequence). This CDR3 is built from 14 residues. After removal of 8 bases from V and 5 bases from J, the junction contained 9 bases not matched to a gene. CDR3 nucleotide sequence: TGTGCCAGCTGCTCGGGACAGAATAACAATGAGCAGTTCTTC. Translation gives CASCSGQNNNEQFF. The variable domain in full, completed from reference TRBV13 and TRBJ2-1, reads AAGVIQSPRHLIKEKRETATLKCYPIPRHDTVYWYQQGPGQDPQFLISFYEKMQSDKGSIPDRFSAQQFSDYHSELNMSSLELGDSALYFCASCSGQNNNEQFFGPGTRLTVL.

J is TRBJ1-3 and V is TRBV7-9; D is unclear. CDR1 SEHNR and CDR2 FQNEAQ come from the germline V gene (reference sequence). V shed 1 base and J shed 3 bases, with 7 bases lying between them. CDR3 length equals 14 residues. The CDR3 nucleotides read TGTGCCAGCAGCTTAGTGGACTTTGGAAACACCATATATTTT. This translates into CASSLVDFGNTIYF. Full variable domain (missing parts from reference TRBV7-9 and TRBJ1-3): DTGVSQNPRHKITKRGQNVTFRCDPISEHNRLYWYRQTLGQGPEFLTYFQNEAQLEKSRLLSDRFSAERPKGSFSTLEIQRTEQGDSAMYLCASSLVDFGNTIYFGEGSWLTVV.

The gene calls are TRBV28 and TRBJ2-7; weak D call: TRBD1 (5 bases). V was shortened by 5 bases and J by 6 bases, with 17 bases between the two germline ends. The CDR3 is 14 amino acids. The germline gives CDR1 MDHEN, CDR2 SYDVKM. The DNA of the CDR3 is TGTGCCAGCAGTGGCCCAGGGATAATGGGCGAGCAGTACTTC. Amino acids: CASSGPGIMGEQYF.

The chain uses TRBV27 and TRBJ1-5; 9 positions agree with TRBD1. The CDR3 covers 15 residues. V shed 5 bases and J 4 bases; nucleotides not matched to a gene: 6. Germline CDR1 MNHEY, CDR2 SMNVEV (reference sequence). CDR3 loop: CASSKGQGRNQPQHF. The CDR3 region has the DNA TGTGCCAGCAGTAAAGGACAGGGGCGGAATCAGCCCCAGCATTTT.

The chain couples TRBV4-1 to TRBJ2-7; D possibly matches TRBD1 or TRBD2 (5 bases each). Germline loops: CDR1 MGHRA, CDR2 YSYEKL. Trimming removed 2 bases from V and 2 bases from J, with 13 bases in between. The length of the CDR3 is 15 residues. The DNA for the CDR3 is TGCGCCAGCAGCCAATGGTCTGGGGGAGCCTACGAGCAGTACTTC. As protein: CASSQWSGGAYEQYF.

The chain employs TRBV9 and TRBJ2-3; D is uncertain. From germline, CDR1 is SGDLS and CDR2 YYNGEE. The V end was cut by 0 bases, the J end by 2 bases, with 10 bases between. This CDR3 region has 15 residues. CDR3 bases: TGTGCCAGCAGCGTAGAGTATACGTACACAGATACGCAGTATTTT. It yields the protein CASSVEYTYTDTQYF.

V usage is TRBV2 and J usage is TRBJ2-5; 10 nucleotides match TRBD2. The CDR3 loop spans 14 amino acids. Germline V lookup: CDR1 SNHLY, CDR2 FYNNEI. The J segment lost 3 bases and the V segment lost 8 bases, leaving 6 bases of the junction unmatched. The DNA for the CDR3 is TGTGCCAGCCGGACTAGCGGAGGAGAAGAGACCCAGTACTTC. It specifies CASRTSGGEETQYF.

This clone was observed a single time. The J gene is TRBJ1-1, the V gene TRBV6-4, with 7 bases fitting TRBD1. Germline V CDR1 and CDR2: MRHNA, SNTAGT. This CDR3 comprises 13 residues. V gave up 5 bases and J gave up 7 bases; unmatched junction bases: 7. As DNA, the CDR3 is TGTGCCAGCAGTCCCTCCGGGACAGATGAAGCTTTCTTT. Translating gives CASSPSGTDEAFF.

The chain uses TRBV6-1 and TRBJ2-7, with TRBD2 matching over 11 bases. Losses at the gene ends were 8 bases for V and 5 bases for J; bases not matched to a gene: 8. Looked up from germline, CDR1 is MNHNS and CDR2 is SASEGT. There are 14 residues in the CDR3. The DNA for the CDR3 is TGTGCCAGCTGGCTAGCGGGAGGTCCCGACGAGCAGTACTTC. Translating gives CASWLAGGPDEQYF.

The chain links TRBV28 to TRBJ2-5; tentatively, D is TRBD2 (6 bases). There are 14 residues in the CDR3. V was trimmed by 2 bases and J by 1 base, leaving 8 bases between them. Germline CDR1 MDHEN, CDR2 SYDVKM. The CDR3 here is CASSLVAAQETQYF. CDR3 nucleotides: TGTGCCAGCAGTTTAGTAGCGGCCCAAGAGACCCAGTACTTC.

The rearrangement joins TRBV15 to TRBJ2-3; 10 nucleotides agree with TRBD1. This CDR3 has 14 amino acids. CDR1 is LNHNV and CDR2 is YYDKDF in the germline V gene (reference sequence). V was clipped by 9 bases and J by 4 bases; unmatched bases: 7. The CDR3 protein is CATARDRGPDTQYF. For the CDR3, the DNA is TGTGCCACTGCCCGGGACAGGGGACCAGATACGCAGTATTTT.

This clone was recorded only once. The rearrangement joins TRBV6-6 to TRBJ2-3, with 13 bases identical to TRBD2. V gave up 6 bases and J gave up 5 bases; unmatched junction bases: 8. This CDR3 has 16 amino acids. Germline V gene lookup returns CDR1 MNHNY and CDR2 SVGAGI (reference sequence). CDR3 sequence: CASSNGLAGDGDTQYF. DNA for the CDR3: TGTGCCAGCAGCAATGGACTAGCGGGAGATGGAGATACGCAGTATTTT.

V and J are TRBV6-1 and TRBJ1-5; 7 bases are a match to TRBD1. Germline CDR1 is MNHNS and CDR2 is SASEGT. The CDR3 contains 15 residues. V lost 1 base and J lost 3; bases outside the gene matches: 3. Here the CDR3 DNA reads TGTGCCAGCAGTGAAGTGACAGGGCTCAATCAGCCCCAGCATTTT. Protein sequence: CASSEVTGLNQPQHF.

The genes are TRBV13 and TRBJ2-1; 7 nucleotides line up with TRBD2. CDR1 is PRHDT, CDR2 FYEKMQ, per germline (reference sequence). Trimming removed 5 bases from V and 6 bases from J; junction bases left unmatched: 7. The length of the CDR3 is 14 residues. The CDR3 is CASSIRTSGNEQFF. CDR3 coding DNA: TGTGCCAGCAGCATCCGGACTAGTGGCAATGAGCAGTTCTTC.